This T cell receptor (beta chain) is from a study of T cells in Graves' hyperthyroidism and ophthalmopathy. In regard to this clonotype: A much larger clone sits a single nucleotide away, making a read error possible.

The CDR3 regions of TCR beta were amplified from RNA transcripts. A set of HTBI primers served as the primers for a first-round RT-PCR of the TCR CDR3. One entry per CDR3 protein, called by TCRdb with MiXCR from the multiplex PCR reads. The sample carries 560,000 or so distinct CDR3 sequences, 46% recorded once. The germline V gene has CDR1 ENHRY and CDR2 SYGVKD. The J segment lost 4 bases and the V segment lost 4 bases, leaving 1 base of the junction unmatched. This CDR3 is built from 14 residues. Sequences were obtained from peripheral blood or thyroid tissue (not recorded which). The chain carries TRBV10-3 and TRBJ2-7; 13 positions agree with TRBD2. This receptor was identified in a woman younger than 35 with Graves' hyperthyroidism. In DNA form, the CDR3 reads TGTGCCATCAGTGGGACTAGCGGGAGTTACGAGCAGTACTTC. Protein: CAISGTSGSYEQYF.